The following is a T cell receptor beta chain sequence with its context. Trimming at V came to 5 bases and at J to 5 bases, leaving 12 bases not matched to a gene. Germline CDR1 reads MNHNY; CDR2 reads SVGAGI (reference sequence). This CDR3 is 16 amino acids long. Original processing notes: It was from reference gene primer amplification that nucleated cell counts were estimated. Using immunoSEQ multiplex PCR, the repertoire was profiled, and TCRdb retains in-frame clones only, with some absent. The DNA gave D and trimming, while V, J and clone size come from that table. Of roughly 50,000 clones in the sample, roughly 80% were seen once. The entry originates in a study of blood T cell repertoires in COVID-19. Study details: COVID-19 samples from acute and convalescent phases originated in the United States, Italy and Spain. The cDNA or gDNA used as material had been derived from T cells, B-cell-depleted T cells, or PBMCs.

The sequencing sample was made of peripheral blood. The clonotype originates from a man in his forties or fifties with acute or convalescent COVID-19. The rearrangement links TRBV6-6 to TRBJ1-1, with 9 bases aligning to TRBD1. The CDR3, as DNA: TGTGCCAGCAGTAGGGGACAGGGTAGAGAGCTTACTGAAGCTTTCTTT. Encoded protein: CASSRGQGRELTEAFF.